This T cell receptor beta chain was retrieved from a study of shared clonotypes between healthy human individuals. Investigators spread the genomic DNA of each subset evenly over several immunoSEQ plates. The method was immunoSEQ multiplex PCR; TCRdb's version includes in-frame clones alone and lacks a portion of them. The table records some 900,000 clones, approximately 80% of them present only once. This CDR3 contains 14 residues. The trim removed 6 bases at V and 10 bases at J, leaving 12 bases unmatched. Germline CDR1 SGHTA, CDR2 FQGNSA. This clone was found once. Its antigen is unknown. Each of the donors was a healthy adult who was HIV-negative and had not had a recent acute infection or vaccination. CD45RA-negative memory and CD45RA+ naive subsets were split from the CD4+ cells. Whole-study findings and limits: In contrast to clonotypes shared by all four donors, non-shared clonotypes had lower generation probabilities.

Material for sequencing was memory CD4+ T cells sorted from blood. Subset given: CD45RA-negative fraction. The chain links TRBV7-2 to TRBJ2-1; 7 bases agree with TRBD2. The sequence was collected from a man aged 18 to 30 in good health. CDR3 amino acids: CASSRAAGRGEQFF. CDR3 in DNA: TGTGCCAGCAGTCGTGCGGCAGGGAGGGGAGAGCAGTTCTTC.